These T cell receptor beta chains were read from a single sample in a study of cytomegalovirus exposure and HLA in healthy donors. This table comes from immunoSEQ multiplex PCR, and its TCRdb copy is limited to in-frame clones, with some not included. This table holds some 150,000 clones, about 89% found once. The sequenced sample was PBMCs. These receptors came from a woman aged 18-29 years in good health and CMV-seropositive. The CDR3 runs from the conserved cysteine through the conserved F or W. D genes are given only for firm matches. Some rows have no size entry. The others give once, few or many, or a class for an expanded clone.

V,J,size,D,DNA,CDR3
TRBV11-3,TRBJ2-7,NA,NA,TGTGCCAGCAGCTCCCGGGATCCCTACGAGCAGTACTTC,CASSSRDPYEQYF
TRBV11-2,TRBJ2-1,NA,NA,TGTGCCAGCAGCTTAGTAGCGCTAGCGAACAATGAGCAGTTCTTC,CASSLVALANNEQFF
TRBV6-5,TRBJ2-5,NA,NA,TGTGCCAGCATGAAGACGGGGAGGAGAGAGACCCAGTACTTC,CASMKTGRRETQYF
TRBV4-3,TRBJ2-1,NA,NA,TGCGCCAGCAGCCAAGTCCCCGCGGGACTCTACAATGAGCAGTTCTTC,CASSQVPAGLYNEQFF
TRBV13,TRBJ2-7,NA,NA,TGTGCCAGCAGCGTCAGGGGTGGCTCCTACGAGCAGTACTTC,CASSVRGGSYEQYF
TRBV13,TRBJ1-2,NA,TRBD1,TGTGCCAGCAGCTTAGGACAGGGGGCAGGCTACACCTTC,CASSLGQGAGYTF
TRBV9,TRBJ2-1,NA,NA,TGTGCCAGCACCAAGACACCGGGACTTTCCTACAATGAGCAGTTCTTC,CASTKTPGLSYNEQFF
TRBV7-2,TRBJ2-7,NA,TRBD2,TGTGCCAGCAGCCTAGCGGGGCCCTCCTACGAGCAGTACTTC,CASSLAGPSYEQYF
TRBV19,TRBJ2-2,NA,TRBD1,TGTGCCAGTAGTATTAGGGGTGGGACAGGGGTCACCGGGGAGCTGTTTTTT,CASSIRGGTGVTGELFF
TRBV20-1,TRBJ2-7,NA,TRBD1,TGCAGCGCGGGACAGGGTTACGAGCAGTACTTC,CSAGQGYEQYF
TRBV29-1,TRBJ2-7,NA,TRBD2,TGCAGCGTCGCCTCCGGGACTAGCGCCTACGAGCAGTACTTC,CSVASGTSAYEQYF
TRBV19,TRBJ2-7,NA,NA,TGTGCCAGTAGTATGAACGGGTTCGACTCCTACGAGCAGTACTTC,CASSMNGFDSYEQYF
TRBV6-4,TRBJ2-7,NA,NA,TGTGCCAGCAGTGACTCGAGCATTTTGGCAGGCAACTACGAGCAGTACTTC,CASSDSSILAGNYEQYF
TRBV23-1,TRBJ2-6,NA,TRBD1,TGCGCCAGCAGTCGAAGACAGGGTTCAAACTCTGGGGCCAACGTCCTGACTTTC,CASSRRQGSNSGANVLTF
TRBV6-6,TRBJ2-7,NA,TRBD2,TGTGCCAGCATCAAAGAGGGGAGGGGCGAGCAGTACTTC,CASIKEGRGEQYF
TRBV2,TRBJ1-2,NA,NA,TGTGCCAGCAGTGAACAGGGTGCCGCTTACTATGGCTACACCTTC,CASSEQGAAYYGYTF
TRBV29-1,TRBJ2-1,NA,TRBD2,TGCAGCGTTGCGCTAGCGGGAGGATTCTCCTACAATGAGCAGTTCTTC,CSVALAGGFSYNEQFF
TRBV5-4,TRBJ2-1,NA,NA,TGTGCCAGCAGCTGGGAGAAAAGCTCCTACAATGAGCAGTTCTTC,CASSWEKSSYNEQFF
TRBV30,TRBJ1-2,NA,NA,TGTGCCTGGAGTGTTTCATCCGGGTATGGCTACACCTTC,CAWSVSSGYGYTF
TRBV15,TRBJ2-1,NA,TRBD2,TGTGCCACCAGCAGAGATTGGGCTAGCGGGAGTAATGAGCAGTTCTTC,CATSRDWASGSNEQFF
TRBV2,TRBJ1-2,once,TRBD1,TGTGCCAGCAGTGGGTGGCGTGGTCGGGACAGAGGTTCCTATGGCTACACCTTC,CASSGWRGRDRGSYGYTF
TRBV4-3,TRBJ1-2,NA,TRBD1,TGCGCCAGCAGCCAAGAGACAGGGGGCAACGGCTATGGCTACACCTTC,CASSQETGGNGYGYTF
TRBV30,TRBJ1-5,NA,NA,TGTGCCTGGAGTAGACAGGCGATTAGCAATCAGCCCCAGCATTTT,CAWSRQAISNQPQHF
TRBV30,TRBJ2-7,NA,NA,TGTGCCTGGGGGGCGGTAGGGTACGAGCAGTACTTC,CAWGAVGYEQYF
TRBV7-2,TRBJ2-1,NA,TRBD1,TGTGCCAGCAGCCCCGACAGGGGATCCTACAATGAGCAGTTCTTC,CASSPDRGSYNEQFF
TRBV19,TRBJ1-2,NA,NA,TGTGCCAGTAGTTCAAGGACAGCTAACTATGGCTACACCTTC,CASSSRTANYGYTF
TRBV5-8,TRBJ2-1,NA,NA,TGTGCCAGCAGCGTGCTTCGGGTTGATGAGCAGTTCTTC,CASSVLRVDEQFF
TRBV5-1,TRBJ1-1,few,NA,TGCGCCAGCAGCCTTAGTGGTTACACTGAAGCTTTCTTT,CASSLSGYTEAFF
TRBV6-4,TRBJ2-3,NA,NA,TGTGCCAGCAGTGGTGGCGGGGCGGCAGATACGCAGTATTTT,CASSGGGAADTQYF
TRBV2,TRBJ2-2,NA,NA,TGTGCCAGCGTTCCGGGGCTAGCGAGAGAGGGCGGGGAGCTGTTTTTT,CASVPGLAREGGELFF
TRBV5-5,TRBJ2-3,NA,TRBD2,TGTGCCAGCAGCTTGGTTGCTAGCGGGATGAGCACAGATACGCAGTATTTT,CASSLVASGMSTDTQYF
TRBV5-1,TRBJ2-7,NA,NA,TGCGCCAGCAGCTCGCCCGCCCCCGACAGGTTGGGTTCCTACGAGCAGTACTTC,CASSSPAPDRLGSYEQYF